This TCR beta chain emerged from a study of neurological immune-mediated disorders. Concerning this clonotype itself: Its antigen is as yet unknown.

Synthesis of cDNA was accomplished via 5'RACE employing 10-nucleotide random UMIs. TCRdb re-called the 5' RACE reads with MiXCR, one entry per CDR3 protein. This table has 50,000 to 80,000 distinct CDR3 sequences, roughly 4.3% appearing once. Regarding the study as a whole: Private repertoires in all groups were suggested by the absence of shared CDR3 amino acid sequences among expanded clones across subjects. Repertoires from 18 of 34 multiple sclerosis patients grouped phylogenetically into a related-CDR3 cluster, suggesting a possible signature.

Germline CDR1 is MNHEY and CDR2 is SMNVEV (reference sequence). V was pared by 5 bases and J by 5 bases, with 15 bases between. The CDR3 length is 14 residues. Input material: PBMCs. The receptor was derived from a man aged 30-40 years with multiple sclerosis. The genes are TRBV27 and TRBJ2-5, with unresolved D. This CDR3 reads CASSPLSVGETQYF. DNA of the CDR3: TGTGCCAGCAGTCCCCTGTCGGTCGGGGAGACCCAGTACTTC.